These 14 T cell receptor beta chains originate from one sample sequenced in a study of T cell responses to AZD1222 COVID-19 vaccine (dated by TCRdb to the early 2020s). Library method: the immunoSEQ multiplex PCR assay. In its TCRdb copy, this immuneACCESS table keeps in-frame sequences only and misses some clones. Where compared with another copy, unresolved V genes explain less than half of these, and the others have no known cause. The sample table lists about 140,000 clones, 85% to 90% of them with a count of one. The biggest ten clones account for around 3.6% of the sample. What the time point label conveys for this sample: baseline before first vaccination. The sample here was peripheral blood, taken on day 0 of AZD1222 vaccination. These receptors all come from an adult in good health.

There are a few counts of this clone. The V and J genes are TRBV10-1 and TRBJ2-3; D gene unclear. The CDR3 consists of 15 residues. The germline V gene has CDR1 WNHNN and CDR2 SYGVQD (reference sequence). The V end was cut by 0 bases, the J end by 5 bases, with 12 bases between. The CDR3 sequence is CASSESIGPLDTQYF. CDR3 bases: TGCGCCAGCAGTGAGTCGATCGGGCCCTTAGATACGCAGTATTTT.

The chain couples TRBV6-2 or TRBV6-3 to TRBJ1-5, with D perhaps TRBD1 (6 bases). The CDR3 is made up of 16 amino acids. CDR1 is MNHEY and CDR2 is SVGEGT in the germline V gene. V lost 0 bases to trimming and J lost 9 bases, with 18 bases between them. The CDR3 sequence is CASSYSPVGGGRPQHF. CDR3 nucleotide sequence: TGTGCCAGCAGTTACTCCCCGGTCGGCGGGGGGCGGCCCCAGCATTTT.

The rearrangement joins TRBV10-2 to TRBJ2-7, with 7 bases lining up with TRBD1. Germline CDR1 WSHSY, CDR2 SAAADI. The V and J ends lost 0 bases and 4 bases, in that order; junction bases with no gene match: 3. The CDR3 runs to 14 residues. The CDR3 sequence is CASSESRDRYEQYF. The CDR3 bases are TGCGCCAGCAGTGAGTCGAGGGACAGATACGAGCAGTACTTC.

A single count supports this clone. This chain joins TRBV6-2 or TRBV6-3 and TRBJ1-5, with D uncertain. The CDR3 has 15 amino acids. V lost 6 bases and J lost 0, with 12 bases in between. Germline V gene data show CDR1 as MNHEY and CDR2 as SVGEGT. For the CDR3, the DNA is TGTGCCAGCAGCCGCAGGTCCTATAGCAATCAGCCCCAGCATTTT. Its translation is CASSRRSYSNQPQHF.

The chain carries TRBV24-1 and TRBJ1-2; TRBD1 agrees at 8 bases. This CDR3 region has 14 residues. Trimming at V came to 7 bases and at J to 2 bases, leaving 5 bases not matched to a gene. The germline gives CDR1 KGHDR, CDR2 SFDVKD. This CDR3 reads CATSRTGLNYGYTF. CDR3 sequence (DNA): TGTGCCACCAGCAGGACAGGGTTAAACTATGGCTACACCTTC.

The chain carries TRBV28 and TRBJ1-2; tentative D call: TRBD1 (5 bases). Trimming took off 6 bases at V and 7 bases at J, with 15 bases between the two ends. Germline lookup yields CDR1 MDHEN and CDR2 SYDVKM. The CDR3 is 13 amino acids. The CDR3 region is CASSQTAQGGYTF. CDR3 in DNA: TGTGCCAGCAGCCAGACAGCGCAAGGTGGCTACACCTTC.

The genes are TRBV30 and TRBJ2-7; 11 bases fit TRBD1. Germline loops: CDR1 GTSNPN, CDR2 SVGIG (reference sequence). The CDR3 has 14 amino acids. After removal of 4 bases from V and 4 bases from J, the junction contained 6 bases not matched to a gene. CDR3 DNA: TGTGCCTGGATTCCCGGGACAGGGGGTTACGAGCAGTACTTC. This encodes CAWIPGTGGYEQYF. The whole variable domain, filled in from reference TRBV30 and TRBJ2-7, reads SQTIHQWPATLVQPVGSPLSLECTVEGTSNPNLYWYRQAAGRGLQLLFYSVGIGQISSEVPQNLSASRPQDRQFILSSKKLLLSDSGFYLCAWIPGTGGYEQYFGPGTRLTVT.

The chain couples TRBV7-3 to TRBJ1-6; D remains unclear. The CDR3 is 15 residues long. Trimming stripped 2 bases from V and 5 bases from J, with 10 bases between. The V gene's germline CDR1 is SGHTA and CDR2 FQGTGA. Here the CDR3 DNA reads TGTGCCAGCAGCTTAGTAGGGAATGATAATTCACCCCTCCACTTT. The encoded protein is CASSLVGNDNSPLHF. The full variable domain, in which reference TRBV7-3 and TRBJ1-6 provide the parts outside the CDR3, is GAGVSQTPSNKVTEKGKYVELRCDPISGHTALYWYRQSLGQGPEFLIYFQGTGAADDSGLPNDRFFAVRPEGSVSTLKIQRTERGDSAVYLCASSLVGNDNSPLHFGNGTRLTVT.

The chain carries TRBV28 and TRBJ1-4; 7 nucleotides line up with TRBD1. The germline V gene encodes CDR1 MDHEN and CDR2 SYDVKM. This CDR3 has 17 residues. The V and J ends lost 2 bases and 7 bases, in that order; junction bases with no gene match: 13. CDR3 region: CASSLNIPRGHGEKLFF. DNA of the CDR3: TGTGCCAGCAGTTTAAATATCCCTAGGGGGCACGGTGAAAAACTGTTTTTT.

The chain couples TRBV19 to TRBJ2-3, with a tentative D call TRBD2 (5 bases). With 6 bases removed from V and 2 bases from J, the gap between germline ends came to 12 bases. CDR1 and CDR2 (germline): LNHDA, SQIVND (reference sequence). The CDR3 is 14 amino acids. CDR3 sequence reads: CASSGKPYTDTQYF. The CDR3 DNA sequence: TGTGCCAGTAGCGGGAAACCCTACACAGATACGCAGTATTTT.

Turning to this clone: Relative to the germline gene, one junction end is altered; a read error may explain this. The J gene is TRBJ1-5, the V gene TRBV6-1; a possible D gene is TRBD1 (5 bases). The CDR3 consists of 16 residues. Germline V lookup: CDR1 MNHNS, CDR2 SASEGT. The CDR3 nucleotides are TGTGCCAGCAGTGTGGGGGACCTACTGGGCAAACAGCCCCAGCATTTT. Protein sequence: CASSVGDLLGKQPQHF.

Written as DNA, the CDR3 is TGTGCCAGCAGCGTAGACAGTACTGGGGAGACCCAGTACTTC. This codes for CASSVDSTGETQYF. The gene calls are TRBV9 and TRBJ2-5; D unresolved. CDR3 length: 14 amino acids. With 0 bases removed from V and 5 bases from J, the gap between germline ends came to 11 bases. The germline V gene encodes CDR1 SGDLS and CDR2 YYNGEE.

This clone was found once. The CDR3 nucleotides read TGCGCCAGCAGCCGGACTTTGCAAGGCGGGGAGCTGTTTTTT. Protein sequence: CASSRTLQGGELFF. The rearrangement uses TRBV4-3 and TRBJ2-2; the D gene is possibly TRBD2 (5 bases). Germline CDR1 LGHNA, CDR2 YSLEER. V was pared by 4 bases and J by 7 bases, with 13 bases between. The CDR3 is made up of 14 amino acids.

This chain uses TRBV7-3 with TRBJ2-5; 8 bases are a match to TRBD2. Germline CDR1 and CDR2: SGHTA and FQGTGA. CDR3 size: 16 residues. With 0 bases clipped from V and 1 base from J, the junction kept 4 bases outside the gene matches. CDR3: CASSLTGGRFQETQYF. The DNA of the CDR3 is TGTGCCAGCAGCTTAACTGGCGGGAGGTTCCAAGAGACCCAGTACTTC.